This paragraph covers one T cell receptor (beta chain) sequence. The target of this receptor is not known. No clone much larger than this one lies a single base away; base qualities are absent. The entry originates in a study of chemoradiotherapy in HPV16-positive cancers (dated by TCRdb to between 2022 and 2023). At the level of the whole study: Using functional T-cell assays on cells from two HPV16-positive patients, the researchers defined candidate HPV-specific T-cell clones and common TCR motifs. The candidate HPV-specific TCRs and motifs were then tracked in TCR repertoires from roughly 86 patients with HPV-related cancers. The study set out to ask whether T-cell immunity against the HPV oncoproteins E6 and E7 changes over the course of chemoradiotherapy and whether that immunity affects survival.

Library preparation used the immunoSEQ multiplex PCR assay. TCRdb stores this immuneACCESS table with in-frame sequences only. Part of the clones is absent; in the studies checked, under half of the shortfall reflects unresolved V genes, and no reason is known for the rest. The sample records over 2,000 clones, about 88% of which are singletons. 6% of the sample is held by the ten biggest clonotypes. On the study overall, not on this receptor specifically: Expansion of candidate HPV-specific clones and E7-related TCR motifs was observed in the tumor microenvironment during treatment, whereas no such expansion was observed for non-HPV-specific T cells. Improved recurrence-free survival in HPV16-positive patients was associated with expansion of HPV-responsive T cells during chemoradiotherapy. Only a couple of HPV16-positive patients were used to derive the functional definition of HPV-specific T cells, and the survival association was reported for HPV16-positive patients.

Because repertoires were sampled repeatedly during chemoradiotherapy, clonal expansion in the tumor microenvironment could be followed. V gives up 7 bases and J gives up 5 bases, and the segment between their germline ends measures 17 bases. The CDR3 spans 13 residues, from the cysteine through the phenylalanine. CDR3 DNA only is kept here, 39 bases in frame from base 1. CDR1 and CDR2, per the germline V gene, are SQVTM and ANQGSEA. The sequence joins TRBV29-1 to TRBJ1-1, with TRBD1 as a weak D call on 5 bases. Sequenced here: tumor tissue, sampled from a patient who underwent chemoradiotherapy. The TCR comes from a human donor with HPV-associated anogenital cancer. The CDR3: CSAGTFSGTEAFF. The sequenced DNA is TGCAGCGCCGGGACCTTTTCGGGGACTGAAGCTTTCTTT.